The 14 T cell receptor beta chains in this list originate from one sample, sequenced in a study of early stage breast cancer tumors. The table came from immunoSEQ multiplex PCR; TCRdb's copy has only in-frame clones and leaves some out. In the table there are some 19,000 clones, 76% of which are singletons. The sample comprised blood. The receptors derive from a person between 60 and 69 years old with breast cancer.

This clone has a handful of counts. V and J are TRBV9 and TRBJ2-2; D remains ambiguous. Germline CDR1 reads SGDLS; CDR2 reads YYNGEE. V shed 3 bases and J shed 6 bases, with 9 bases lying between them. This CDR3 contains 13 residues. CDR3 loop: CASSGLYSGELFF. CDR3 sequence (DNA): TGTGCCAGCAGCGGGCTCTACTCCGGGGAGCTGTTTTTT.

The chain is built from TRBV10-3 and TRBJ2-2, with 8 bases fitting TRBD2. The CDR3 contains 16 residues. The germline CDR1 and CDR2 sequences are ENHRY and SYGVKD. The V segment lost 0 bases and the J segment 8 bases; nucleotides outside the gene matches: 8. CDR3 nucleotides: TGTGCCATCAGTGAGTCGGGGACTAGTTTTGATGGGGAGCTGTTTTTT. It yields the protein CAISESGTSFDGELFF.

The chain combines TRBV18 with TRBJ2-1; D is uncertain. Germline CDR1 is KGHSH and CDR2 is LQKENI. CDR3 length: 14 amino acids. V lost 3 bases to trimming and J lost 4 bases, with 10 bases between them. This CDR3 reads CASSPQRDYNEQFF. CDR3 coding DNA: TGTGCCAGCTCACCCCAACGCGATTACAATGAGCAGTTCTTC. The complete variable domain, with remaining parts taken from reference TRBV18 and TRBJ2-1, reads NAGVMQNPRHLVRRRGQEARLRCSPMKGHSHVYWYRQLPEEGLKFMVYLQKENIIDESGMPKERFSAEFPKEGPSILRIQQVVRGDSAAYFCASSPQRDYNEQFFGPGTRLTVL.

This clone showed up just a few times. The V call is TRBV6-1, the J call TRBJ1-1, with TRBD1 matching 11 bases. The CDR3 spans 15 residues. V shed 8 bases and J 4 bases; nucleotides not matched to a gene: 9. Germline V CDR1 and CDR2: MNHNS, SASEGT. The CDR3 DNA reads as TGTGCCAGCCTCAGGGACAGGGGGATGGGCACTGAAGCTTTCTTT. This gives the protein CASLRDRGMGTEAFF.

The rearrangement links TRBV29-1 to TRBJ2-1; 11 bases fit TRBD1. CDR1 is SQVTM and CDR2 is ANQGSEA in the germline V gene. This CDR3 is 18 amino acids long. The V segment lost 3 bases and the J segment 3 bases; nucleotides outside the gene matches: 13. The CDR3 here is CSVDPGTGGLGGYNEQFF. In DNA, the CDR3 is TGCAGCGTTGACCCCGGGACAGGGGGACTAGGAGGCTACAATGAGCAGTTCTTC.

In its sample, this clone was seen once. This sequence joins TRBV9 and TRBJ2-5; D perhaps matches TRBD1 (6 bases). Germline V gene lookup returns CDR1 SGDLS and CDR2 YYNGEE. Trimming removed 2 bases at V and 3 bases at J, with 11 bases between. The length of the CDR3 is 14 residues. CDR3 region: CASSVAGTKETQYF. The CDR3 coding sequence is TGTGCCAGCAGCGTCGCCGGGACAAAAGAGACCCAGTACTTC. The full variable domain, its missing parts supplied by reference TRBV9 and TRBJ2-5, is DSGVTQTPKHLITATGQRVTLRCSPRSGDLSVYWYQQSLDQGLQFLIQYYNGEERAKGNILERFSAQQFPDLHSELNLSSLELGDSALYFCASSVAGTKETQYFGPGTRLLVL.

This chain connects TRBV4-2 to TRBJ1-1; D not resolved. This CDR3 contains 14 residues. The V gene lost 4 bases and the J gene lost 2 bases, with 11 bases spanning the gap. The germline V gene has CDR1 LGHNA and CDR2 YNFKEQ. The CDR3 reads CASSPRHGNTEAFF. CDR3 DNA: TGTGCCAGCAGCCCCCGACACGGAAACACTGAAGCTTTCTTT.

The CDR3 protein is CASRRQGNGGYTF. The CDR3 DNA reads as TGTGCCAGCAGACGACAGGGAAACGGAGGCTACACCTTC. V gene TRBV14 combines with J gene TRBJ1-2, with 7 bases aligning to TRBD1. Germline V gives CDR1 SGHDN, CDR2 FVKESK. Trimming removed 6 bases from V and 8 bases from J; junction bases left unmatched: 9. This CDR3 has 13 residues.

The chain is built from TRBV11-1 and TRBJ2-5; 14 bases line up with TRBD2. Per the germline V gene, CDR1 is SGHAT and CDR2 is FQDESV (reference sequence). The CDR3 spans 16 residues. The junction had 5 bases not matched to a gene; V was cut back by 4 bases and J by 4 bases. CDR3 sequence reads: CASSSEGLAGGETQYF. DNA for the CDR3: TGTGCCAGCAGCTCCGAAGGACTAGCGGGAGGAGAGACCCAGTACTTC.

The chain links TRBV10-3 to TRBJ2-3; no definite D call. The CDR3 runs to 14 residues. CDR1 and CDR2 (germline): ENHRY, SYGVKD. The V end lost 7 bases, the J end lost 2 bases, and 13 bases lay between the germline ends. CDR3 sequence: CAITAAAFTDTQYF. In DNA, the CDR3 is TGTGCCATCACTGCGGCGGCGTTCACAGATACGCAGTATTTT.

The rearrangement uses TRBV4-1 and TRBJ2-3; 15 bases align to TRBD2. V trimming: 0 bases; J trimming: 14 bases; junction bases outside the gene matches: 12. The germline CDR1 and CDR2 sequences are MGHRA and YSYEKL. There are 17 residues in the CDR3. The CDR3 region is CASSQDSHKGLAGGTYF. The CDR3 nucleotides read TGCGCCAGCAGCCAAGATTCCCATAAGGGACTAGCGGGAGGCACGTATTTT.

This chain uses TRBV5-6 with TRBJ1-5, with unresolved D. The CDR3 spans 13 residues. The V gene lost 0 bases and the J gene lost 9 bases, with 10 bases spanning the gap. Germline V gene data show CDR1 as SGHDT and CDR2 as YYEEEE. The CDR3 bases are TGTGCCAGCAGCTTGGCCTGGGAGGGGCCCCAGCATTTT. As protein: CASSLAWEGPQHF.

The V and J genes are TRBV28 and TRBJ2-5; D uncertain. The length of the CDR3 is 14 residues. V lost 2 bases to trimming and J lost 5 bases, with 12 bases between them. Germline CDR1 is MDHEN and CDR2 is SYDVKM. CDR3: CASSLGPTSETQYF. DNA for the CDR3: TGTGCCAGCAGTTTAGGACCCACTTCGGAGACCCAGTACTTC.

The chain is built from TRBV18 and TRBJ1-5; the match to TRBD1 covers 7 bases. There are 15 residues in the CDR3. Germline loops: CDR1 KGHSH, CDR2 LQKENI. The V gene end was trimmed by 3 bases and the J gene end by 6 bases; junction bases not matched to a gene: 8. The CDR3 loop is CASSPGGGSGQPQHF. CDR3 nucleotides: TGTGCCAGCTCACCTGGAGGGGGCTCTGGTCAGCCCCAGCATTTT. Full variable domain (rest looked up from reference TRBV18 and TRBJ1-5): NAGVMQNPRHLVRRRGQEARLRCSPMKGHSHVYWYRQLPEEGLKFMVYLQKENIIDESGMPKERFSAEFPKEGPSILRIQQVVRGDSAAYFCASSPGGGSGQPQHFGDGTRLSIL.